This record covers a single T cell receptor (beta chain). As handled by the study authors: Researchers report that nucleated cell counts were estimated from reference gene primer amplification. Profiled with immunoSEQ multiplex PCR; TCRdb holds only in-frame clones, not every one. The DNA was the basis for D and trimming; V, J and clone size are from that table. The table records approximately 260,000 clones, about 89% of them present only once. This entry belongs to a study of blood T cell repertoires in COVID-19. Study at large: PBMCs, B-cell-depleted T cells, or T cells were the source of the cDNA or gDNA that made up the material.

Clinical history as reported by participants underpinned cohort assignment. Germline V gene data show CDR1 as SGHRS and CDR2 as YFSETQ. V was cut by 1 base and J by 0 bases, with 5 bases left in between. This CDR3 region has 14 residues. The rearrangement uses TRBV5-1 and TRBJ2-4, with no clear D. The clonotype originates from a woman in her late teens or twenties who had recovered from COVID-19. Sequences were obtained from PBMCs or T cells enriched from blood (not recorded which). DNA for the CDR3: TGCGCCAGCAGCTTGACGGTAGCCAAAAACATTCAGTACTTC. Translation: CASSLTVAKNIQYF.